These 22 T cell receptor beta chains were all obtained from the same sample, sequenced in a study of blood T cell repertoires in COVID-19. Generated by immunoSEQ multiplex PCR, the TCRdb table keeps only in-frame clones and is missing some. The data contain approximately 490,000 clones, approximately 86% of them singletons. The sample was PBMCs or T cells enriched from blood (not recorded which). The receptors originated from a woman aged 55-75 years who had recovered from COVID-19.

The CDR3 DNA sequence: TGTGCCATCGCAAGACAGGGGGAAGAGCAGTACTTC. It codes for CAIARQGEEQYF. The chain has TRBV10-3 and TRBJ2-7; 9 nucleotides match TRBD1. The CDR3 length is 12 residues. V lost 8 bases, J lost 7 bases, and 6 bases stayed unmatched. Germline-derived CDR1 and CDR2 are ENHRY and SYGVKD.

This chain connects TRBV27 to TRBJ2-7; D perhaps matches TRBD2 (7 bases). The CDR3 loop spans 15 amino acids. V dropped 2 bases and J dropped 0 bases, with 11 bases sitting between them. The germline gives CDR1 MNHEY, CDR2 SMNVEV (reference sequence). CDR3 DNA sequence: TGTGCCAGCAGTTTAAAGGGGGGGAGCTCCTACGAGCAGTACGTC. The encoded protein is CASSLKGGSSYEQYV.

The chain couples TRBV2 to TRBJ2-7; TRBD1 is a possible D gene (5 bases). This CDR3 comprises 13 residues. In germline, CDR1 is SNHLY, CDR2 FYNNEI. V shed 4 bases and J shed 2 bases, with 9 bases lying between them. The CDR3: CASSVQVPYEQYF. The CDR3 DNA sequence: TGTGCCAGCAGTGTACAGGTGCCCTACGAGCAGTACTTC.

The chain links TRBV6-6 to TRBJ1-4; weak D call: TRBD1 (5 bases). The V end lost 5 bases, the J end lost 0 bases, and 19 bases lay between the germline ends. Germline CDR1 MNHNY, CDR2 SVGAGI (reference sequence). The CDR3 is made up of 18 amino acids. CDR3 DNA: TGTGCCAGCAGTCCCCAGGCGGGGGGTTATGCAACTAATGAAAAACTGTTTTTT. This encodes CASSPQAGGYATNEKLFF.

The J gene is TRBJ1-1, the V gene TRBV19, with 8 positions matching TRBD1. The CDR3 has 14 residues. CDR1 LNHDA and CDR2 SQIVND come from the germline V gene (reference sequence). Trimming removed 7 bases from V and 0 bases from J; junction bases left unmatched: 4. The CDR3 DNA sequence: TGTGCCAGTACCCGACAGGGGATGAACACTGAAGCTTTCTTT. Protein product: CASTRQGMNTEAFF.

This clone occurred once. The chain has TRBV15 and TRBJ1-5, with 11 positions matching TRBD1. The CDR3 is 15 residues long. Germline CDR1 and CDR2: LNHNV and YYDKDF (reference sequence). With V trimmed by 3 bases and J by 3 bases, 1 base remained unmatched. The DNA for the CDR3 is TGTGCCACCAGCAGGGACAGGGGGCACAATCAGCCCCAGCATTTT. Its protein product is CATSRDRGHNQPQHF.

The chain couples TRBV19 to TRBJ2-2, with D unclear. This CDR3 is built from 16 residues. CDR1 LNHDA and CDR2 SQIVND come from the germline V gene (reference sequence). V dropped 5 bases and J dropped 0 bases, with 13 bases sitting between them. CDR3 amino acids: CASSEAVRTNTGELFF. The DNA of the CDR3 is TGTGCCAGTAGTGAGGCAGTCCGAACGAACACCGGGGAGCTGTTTTTT.

The chain combines TRBV28 with TRBJ2-7; D might be TRBD1 (7 bases). Trimming removed 7 bases from V and 5 bases from J, with 15 bases in between. This CDR3 has 13 residues. Germline V gene sequence: CDR1 MDHEN, CDR2 SYDVKM. CDR3 DNA: TGTGCCAGCACCCTAAGGAGGGGGCACGAGCAGTACGTC. It translates to CASTLRRGHEQYV.

This chain connects TRBV6-1 to TRBJ1-2; TRBD1 matches at 8 bases. Unmatched junction bases numbered 15, after V lost 4 bases and J lost 8 bases. In germline, CDR1 is MNHNS, CDR2 SASEGT. This CDR3 contains 16 residues. In DNA form, the CDR3 reads TGTGCCAGCAGTGCCCCCGGGGGCAGGGGGCATCAGGGCTACACCTTC. Protein: CASSAPGGRGHQGYTF.

This sequence joins TRBV12-5 and TRBJ1-4; 9 nucleotides line up with TRBD1. From germline, CDR1 is LGHNT and CDR2 FRNRAP. The CDR3 is 14 residues long. J was trimmed by 7 bases and V by 5 bases; bases with no gene match: 5. The CDR3 protein is CASGPGQGFEKLFF. The CDR3 coding sequence is TGTGCTAGTGGTCCGGGACAGGGTTTTGAAAAACTGTTTTTT.

The chain joins TRBV4-1 to TRBJ2-2; possibly TRBD1 for D (5 bases). The CDR3 sequence is 13 residues long. Trimming stripped 5 bases from V and 4 bases from J, with 8 bases between. Germline values: CDR1 MGHRA, CDR2 YSYEKL. The CDR3 coding sequence is TGCGCCAGCAGCGCCAGGGTCACCGGGGAGCTGTTTTTT. This encodes CASSARVTGELFF.

There are a few counts of this clone. This chain links TRBV6-5 with TRBJ1-1; the D is unclear. Germline CDR1 and CDR2: MNHEY and SVGAGI. Trimming took off 10 bases at V and 4 bases at J, with 13 bases between the two ends. The CDR3 loop spans 12 amino acids. Here the CDR3 reads CATNGLGTEAFF. The CDR3 DNA sequence: TGTGCCACCAACGGTCTAGGCACTGAAGCTTTCTTT.

This chain joins TRBV27 and TRBJ1-1; the match to TRBD1 covers 7 bases. This CDR3 region has 17 residues. Trimming took 6 bases from V and 0 from J; bases not matched to a gene: 13. CDR1 MNHEY and CDR2 SMNVEV come from the germline V gene (reference sequence). CDR3: CASSRVGTVLMNTEAFF. DNA for the CDR3: TGTGCCAGCAGCCGGGTAGGGACAGTCCTCATGAACACTGAAGCTTTCTTT.

The V gene is TRBV7-8, the J gene TRBJ2-7, with D possibly being TRBD1 (5 bases). V lost 1 base, J lost 5 bases, and 15 bases lay in between. The CDR3 covers 15 residues. Germline CDR1 is SGHVS and CDR2 is FQNEAQ. The DNA for the CDR3 is TGTGCCAGCAGCTTAGGGACGCAGGGTGGCCACGAGCAGTACGTC. The encoded protein is CASSLGTQGGHEQYV.

The chain employs TRBV7-8 and TRBJ1-6; 7 nucleotides match TRBD1. This CDR3 spans 17 amino acids. The V and J ends lost 2 bases and 7 bases, in that order; junction bases with no gene match: 11. In germline, CDR1 is SGHVS, CDR2 FQNEAQ. CDR3 region: CASSLREPGQQNSPLHF. In DNA, the CDR3 is TGTGCCAGCAGCTTAAGAGAACCGGGACAGCAAAATTCACCCCTCCACTTT.

The V gene is TRBV7-9, the J gene TRBJ1-1; D possibly corresponds to TRBD1 (6 bases). Germline CDR1 SEHNR, CDR2 FQNEAQ (reference sequence). The CDR3 has 14 residues. The V end lost 3 bases, the J end lost 7 bases, and 15 bases lay between the germline ends. The CDR3 is CASSLGAGSYEAFF. The CDR3 DNA reads as TGTGCCAGCAGCTTGGGGGCAGGTAGCTATGAAGCTTTCTTT.

This chain uses TRBV2 with TRBJ2-7, with 10 bases that match TRBD1. In germline, CDR1 is SNHLY, CDR2 FYNNEI. The CDR3 is 14 amino acids. The trim removed 7 bases at V and 2 bases at J, leaving 5 bases unmatched. CDR3: CASKFGQGAYEQYV. The CDR3 DNA reads as TGTGCCAGCAAGTTCGGACAGGGGGCCTACGAGCAGTACGTC.

V usage is TRBV19 and J usage is TRBJ1-4; 7 bases line up with TRBD1. With 6 bases clipped from V and 4 bases from J, the junction kept 5 bases outside the gene matches. The CDR3 totals 14 residues. CDR1 and CDR2 from the germline V gene are LNHDA and SQIVND (reference sequence). CDR3 loop: CASRLQGFNEKLFF. The CDR3 region has the DNA TGTGCCAGTAGACTACAGGGGTTTAATGAAAAACTGTTTTTT.

CDR3 coding DNA: TGTGCCATCAGTCATACAGGGGACCAGCCCCAGCATTTT. This encodes CAISHTGDQPQHF. The chain couples TRBV10-3 to TRBJ1-5; 7 bases match TRBD1. Germline CDR1 and CDR2: ENHRY and SYGVKD. V was pared by 5 bases and J by 7 bases, with 5 bases of the junction left unmatched. The CDR3 extends over 13 amino acids.

On this clone: The sample contains more than one DNA sequence encoding this CDR3. This chain connects TRBV28 to TRBJ1-3; D may be TRBD1 (5 bases). Germline lookup yields CDR1 MDHEN and CDR2 SYDVKM. The CDR3 has 15 residues. The V gene lost 2 bases and the J gene lost 2 bases, with 10 bases spanning the gap. The CDR3: CASSLGGSPGNTIYF. In nucleotides, the CDR3 is TGTGCCAGCAGTTTAGGGGGGAGCCCTGGAAACACCATATATTTT.

The chain is built from TRBV4-1 and TRBJ1-1, with a tentative D call TRBD1 (6 bases). The V end was cut by 0 bases, the J end by 5 bases, with 10 bases between. The V gene's germline CDR1 is MGHRA and CDR2 YSYEKL. CDR3 length equals 14 residues. CDR3 sequence: CASSQESRGTEAFF. CDR3 DNA sequence: TGCGCCAGCAGCCAAGAATCCAGGGGTACTGAAGCTTTCTTT.

V gene TRBV6-5 combines with J gene TRBJ1-1; no definite D call. The CDR3 length is 12 residues. V dropped 9 bases and J dropped 7 bases, with 15 bases sitting between them. The germline CDR1 and CDR2 sequences are MNHEY and SVGAGI. The CDR3: CASSNTPLEAFF. DNA for the CDR3: TGTGCCAGTAGCAATACCCCCCTTGAAGCTTTCTTT.